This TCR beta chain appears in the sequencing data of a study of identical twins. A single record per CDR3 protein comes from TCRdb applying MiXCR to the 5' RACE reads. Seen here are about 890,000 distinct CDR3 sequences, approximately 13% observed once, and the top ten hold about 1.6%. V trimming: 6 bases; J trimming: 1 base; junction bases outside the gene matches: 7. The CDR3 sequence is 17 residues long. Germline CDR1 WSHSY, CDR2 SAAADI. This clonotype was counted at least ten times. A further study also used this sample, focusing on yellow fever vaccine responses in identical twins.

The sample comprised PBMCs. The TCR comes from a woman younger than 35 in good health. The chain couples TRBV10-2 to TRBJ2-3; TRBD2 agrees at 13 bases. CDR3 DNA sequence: TGCGCCAGCAGAGGACTAGCGGGAGAGGCTGGCACAGATACGCAGTATTTT. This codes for CASRGLAGEAGTDTQYF.